These T cell receptor beta chains were read from a single sample in a study of shared clonotypes between healthy human individuals. Profiled with immunoSEQ multiplex PCR; TCRdb holds only in-frame clones, not every one. The repertoire holds some 2.1 million clones, about 93% seen once, with about 1.7% in the top ten. Sequenced sample: naive CD8+ T cells from PBMCs. Every receptor here comes from a man aged 18 to 30 in good health. Some clones in this sample may be carry-over from other donors' samples. Each CDR3 is given with its conserved first and last residue. A D gene is named only where the DNA matches it firmly. Size is omitted from some rows. Given values are once, few, many or a class for expanded clones.

>NA|NA|TRBV10-2|TRBJ2-1
TGCGCCACCCGCGGCTCCTACAATGAGCAGTTCTTC
CATRGSYNEQFF
>NA|TRBD2|TRBV2|TRBJ2-3
TGTGCCAGCAGTTTCGGACTAGCGGACACGGGGAGCACAGATACGCAGTATTTT
CASSFGLADTGSTDTQYF
>NA|TRBD1|TRBV19|TRBJ1-5
TGTGCCAGTAGCCTAGGGGGCAGATATCAGCCCCAGCATTTT
CASSLGGRYQPQHF
>NA|NA|TRBV12-5|TRBJ2-1
TGTGCTAGTGGTTTCACGGCAGACAATGAGCAGTTCTTC
CASGFTADNEQFF
>NA|TRBD2|TRBV10-1|TRBJ2-3
TGCGCCAGCAGTGACGGGCTAGCGGGAGGACTGGCAGATACGCAGTATTTT
CASSDGLAGGLADTQYF
>NA|TRBD1|TRBV7-9|TRBJ2-6
TGTGCCAGCAGCTCAACGAGGACAGGGGGCGGTGGGGCCAACGTCCTGACTTTC
CASSSTRTGGGGANVLTF
>once|TRBD2|TRBV6-1|TRBJ2-7
TGTGCCAGCAGTGAGGGGACTAGCGGGGACTACGAGCAGTACTTC
CASSEGTSGDYEQYF
>NA|TRBD1|TRBV9|TRBJ1-1
TGTGCCAGCAGTTCAGACAGGGGTGAAACTGAAGCTTTCTTT
CASSSDRGETEAFF
>NA|NA|TRBV5-1|TRBJ2-7
NA
CASSLSIGYFGPSLAYEQYF
>NA|NA|TRBV9|TRBJ1-3
TGTGCCAGCAGCCCGGGGGCTGGAAACACCATATATTTT
CASSPGAGNTIYF
>once|TRBD1|TRBV7-9|TRBJ1-2
TGTGCCAGCAGTCGGGACAGCTGGGCGTCGGGCTACACCTTC
CASSRDSWASGYTF
>NA|NA|TRBV11-3|TRBJ1-1
TGTGCCAGCAGCTCACTCGGAGGAACTGAAGCTTTCTTT
CASSSLGGTEAFF
>NA|TRBD1|TRBV5-6|TRBJ1-6
TGTGCCAGCAGCTTGTCGACAGGGCTTTCACCCCTCCACTTT
CASSLSTGLSPLHF
>NA|TRBD2|TRBV7-9|TRBJ2-1
TGTGCCAGCAGCTTGGGCCTAGCGGGACTCGTTGTGGGCTACAATGAGCAGTTCTTC
CASSLGLAGLVVGYNEQFF
>NA|NA|TRBV9|TRBJ1-2
TGTGCCAGCAGCCTGATGACAGTTGGACAGTATGGCTACACCTTC
CASSLMTVGQYGYTF
>NA|NA|TRBV28|TRBJ2-5
TGTGCCAGCAGTCGGGACGGCCAAGAGACCCAGTACTTC
CASSRDGQETQYF
>NA|NA|TRBV11-2|TRBJ2-7
TGTGCCAGCAGCTCACTGCCTTCCGGACACTACGAGCAGTACTTC
CASSSLPSGHYEQYF
>NA|TRBD2|TRBV4-2|TRBJ2-7
TGTGCCAGCAGCCAAGATGGTGGTAGCGGGAGCTACGAGCAGTACTTC
CASSQDGGSGSYEQYF
>once|TRBD1|TRBV13|TRBJ1-1
TGTGCCAGCAGCCACCGGCAGGGGGTCATGAACACTGAAGCTTTCTTT
CASSHRQGVMNTEAFF
>NA|TRBD1|TRBV5-1|TRBJ2-6
TGCGCCAGCAGGGTGAGGGGACAGGCTGGGGCCAACGTCCTGACTTTC
CASRVRGQAGANVLTF
>once|NA|TRBV5-1|TRBJ1-1
TGCGCCAGCAGCCTTTGGGCCAGGGTCGTCGGGGACACTGAAGCTTTCTTT
CASSLWARVVGDTEAFF
>NA|NA|TRBV9|TRBJ2-1
TGTGCCAGCAGCGTGGGGGCTTCCCCGGATGAGCAGTTCTTC
CASSVGASPDEQFF
>NA|NA|TRBV27|TRBJ2-1
TGTGCCAGCAGTTTACGGGGCCTCTGGAATGAGCAGTTCTTC
CASSLRGLWNEQFF
>NA|NA|TRBV7-9|TRBJ2-7
TGTGCCAGCAGCTTAGTCCCCACGTCCTACGAGCAGTACTTC
CASSLVPTSYEQYF
>NA|NA|TRBV6-5|TRBJ2-3
TGTGCCAGCAGCCTTATAGGAGATACGCAGTATTTT
CASSLIGDTQYF
>NA|TRBD1|TRBV4-1|TRBJ2-1
TGCGCCAGCAGCCAAACGTTCCCGGGACAGGGGGCTTCCAGCTCCTACAATGAGCAGTTCTTC
CASSQTFPGQGASSSYNEQFF
>NA|NA|TRBV9|TRBJ2-3
TGTGCCAGCAGCGGAGACAGATCTAGCACAGATACGCAGTATTTT
CASSGDRSSTDTQYF
>NA|NA|TRBV27|TRBJ2-5
TGTGCCAGCAGTTTAACCATGGGGGCCCAAGAGACCCAGTACTTC
CASSLTMGAQETQYF
>NA|TRBD2|TRBV4-2|TRBJ2-7
TGTGCCAGCAGCCGAACAAGGACTAGCTCCCACGAGCAGTACTTC
CASSRTRTSSHEQYF
>NA|TRBD1|TRBV27|TRBJ2-1
TGTGCCAGCAGTTTAAAGGGGGCCAGGGGGAGCAATGAGCAGTTCTTC
CASSLKGARGSNEQFF
>NA|NA|TRBV7-9|TRBJ2-5
TGTGCCAGCAGCTTAGCGGGAGCCCAAGAGACCCAGTACTTC
CASSLAGAQETQYF
>NA|NA|TRBV12-5|TRBJ2-2
TGTGCTAGTGTTGACAACACCGGGGAGCTGTTTTTT
CASVDNTGELFF
>NA|NA|TRBV9|TRBJ2-6
TGTGCCAGCAGCGTAGCTCAGGACTCTGGGGCCAACGTCCTGACTTTC
CASSVAQDSGANVLTF
>NA|NA|TRBV9|TRBJ2-7
TGTGCCAGCAGCTCCACGAGGGCGCGGTCTTGGCGCGAGCAGTACTTC
CASSSTRARSWREQYF
>NA|NA|TRBV28|TRBJ2-1
TGTGCCAGCAGATCAGGGTGGAACAATGAGCAGTTCTTC
CASRSGWNNEQFF
>NA|TRBD1|TRBV27|TRBJ2-1
TGTGCCAGCAGTTTGGGACAGCTACCCTACAATGAGCAGTTCTTC
CASSLGQLPYNEQFF
>NA|TRBD1|TRBV27|TRBJ1-1
TGTGCCAGCAGTTTCCGGGACAGGGACACTGAAGCTTTCTTT
CASSFRDRDTEAFF
>NA|TRBD2|TRBV9|TRBJ2-1
TGTGCCAGCAGCGTCAGACTAGCGGGAGAGCAAGAGCAGTTCTTC
CASSVRLAGEQEQFF